A single sample is the source of the 4 T cell receptor beta chains below, sequenced in a study of technical replicates of blood from several donors. Data came from immunoSEQ multiplex PCR; TCRdb stores just in-frame clones and leaves some out. Here the sample spans approximately 77,000 clones, 85% to 95% being singletons. Sequences were obtained from T cells isolated from PBMCs. The receptors were gathered from a human donor in good health.

V and J are TRBV7-2 and TRBJ2-7; TRBD2 is a possible D gene (5 bases). Germline V gene sequence: CDR1 SGHTA, CDR2 FQGNSA. Trimming removed 2 bases from V and 2 bases from J, with 13 bases in between. The CDR3 covers 15 residues. In DNA, the CDR3 is TGTGCCAGCAGCTTACATGTGGGAGCTACCTACGAGCAGTACTTC. Translated: CASSLHVGATYEQYF.

The chain carries TRBV6-1 and TRBJ2-1; the match to TRBD2 covers 9 bases. There are 14 residues in the CDR3. V was clipped by 9 bases and J by 9 bases; unmatched bases: 12. Per germline, CDR1 MNHNS and CDR2 SASEGT. The CDR3 DNA is TGTGCCAGTGACCGTGAGCGGGAGGTAGTTGAGCAGTTCTTC. Amino acids: CASDREREVVEQFF.

V gene TRBV2 combines with J gene TRBJ1-1, with D uncertain. This CDR3 is built from 9 residues. Looked up from germline, CDR1 is SNHLY and CDR2 is FYNNEI. The germline V and J ends were trimmed by 7 bases and 6 bases, with 3 bases remaining between them. In DNA, the CDR3 is TGTGCCAGCACTCCTGAAGCTTTCTTT. Amino acid sequence: CASTPEAFF.

V gene TRBV30 combines with J gene TRBJ1-2; D may be TRBD1 (6 bases). CDR1 and CDR2 from the germline V gene are GTSNPN and SVGIG (reference sequence). CDR3 length: 11 amino acids. The V gene lost 7 bases and the J gene lost 4 bases, with 10 bases spanning the gap. CDR3 sequence reads: CASRDTYGYTF. CDR3 DNA sequence: TGTGCCTCGAGGGACACCTATGGCTACACCTTC.